What follows is one TCR beta chain and its context. RNA extraction was followed by reverse transcription into cDNA, which acted as the sequencing template. Data came from immunoSEQ multiplex PCR; TCRdb stores just in-frame clones and leaves some out. The data show around 180,000 clones, with roughly 60% seen just once and 1% held by the top ten. This entry is derived from a study of CD8+ T cells in alopecia areata. About the research overall: Twice a day, 5 to 10 mg of oral tofacitinib was administered to treated patients.

Treatment in this sample: oral pan-JAK inhibitor, 5-10 mg twice daily. Germline CDR1 is MNHEY and CDR2 is SMNVEV (reference sequence). V lost 2 bases and J lost 7, with 12 bases in between. The CDR3 length is 15 residues. The chain is built from TRBV27 and TRBJ1-6; D gene uncertain. The TCR sequence derives from a human donor with alopecia areata. The specimen was CD4+ T cells sorted from blood, collected at week 24, from a patient treated with tofacitinib. The CDR3 nucleotides read TGTGCCAGCAGTTTAGGGGAGGTGCCGAATTCACCCCTCCACTTT. It is translated as CASSLGEVPNSPLHF.